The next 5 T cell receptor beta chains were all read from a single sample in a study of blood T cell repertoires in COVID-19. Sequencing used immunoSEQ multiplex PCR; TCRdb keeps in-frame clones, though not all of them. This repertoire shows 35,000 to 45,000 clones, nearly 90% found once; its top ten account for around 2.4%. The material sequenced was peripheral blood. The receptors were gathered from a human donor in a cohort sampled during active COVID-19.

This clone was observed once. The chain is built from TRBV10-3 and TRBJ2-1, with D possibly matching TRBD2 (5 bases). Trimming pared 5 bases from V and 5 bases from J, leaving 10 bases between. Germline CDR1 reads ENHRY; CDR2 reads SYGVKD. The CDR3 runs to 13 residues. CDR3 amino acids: CAISSGSHNEQFF. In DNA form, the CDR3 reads TGTGCCATCAGTTCGGGGTCGCACAATGAGCAGTTCTTC.

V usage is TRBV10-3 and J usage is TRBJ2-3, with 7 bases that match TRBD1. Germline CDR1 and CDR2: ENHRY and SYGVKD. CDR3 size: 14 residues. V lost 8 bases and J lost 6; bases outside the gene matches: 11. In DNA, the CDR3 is TGTGCCATCGACCCCACAGGGGCAGGTGATACGCAGTATTTT. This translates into CAIDPTGAGDTQYF.

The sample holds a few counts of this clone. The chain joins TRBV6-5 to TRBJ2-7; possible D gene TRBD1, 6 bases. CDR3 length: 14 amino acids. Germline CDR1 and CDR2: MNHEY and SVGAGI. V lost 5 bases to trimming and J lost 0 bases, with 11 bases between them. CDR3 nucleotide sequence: TGTGCCAGCAGTAAACGGGACACCTCCTACGAGCAGTACTTC. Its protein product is CASSKRDTSYEQYF.

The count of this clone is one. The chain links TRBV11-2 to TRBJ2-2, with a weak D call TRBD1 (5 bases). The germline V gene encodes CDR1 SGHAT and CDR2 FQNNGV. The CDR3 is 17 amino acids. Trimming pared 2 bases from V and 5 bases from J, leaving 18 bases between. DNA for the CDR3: TGTGCCAGCAGCTTAAAGTGGGCAGGGAAATTGACCGGGGAGCTGTTTTTT. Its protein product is CASSLKWAGKLTGELFF.

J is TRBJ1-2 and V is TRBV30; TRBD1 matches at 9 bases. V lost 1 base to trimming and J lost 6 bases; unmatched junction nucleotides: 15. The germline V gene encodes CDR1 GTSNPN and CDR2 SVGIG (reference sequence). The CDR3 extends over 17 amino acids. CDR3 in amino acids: CAWSAGWDPGQGNGYTF. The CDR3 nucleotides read TGTGCCTGGAGTGCTGGCTGGGATCCGGGACAGGGTAATGGCTACACCTTC.